A selection of T cell receptor beta chains follows, all from one sample in a study of technical replicates of blood from several donors. Assay used: immunoSEQ multiplex PCR; TCRdb lists only in-frame clones, some missing. The sample holds about 100,000 clones, 90% to 97% seen once. What was sequenced was T cells isolated from PBMCs. The receptor set was obtained from a human donor in good health. Both conserved end residues are part of each CDR3. D genes are given only for firm matches. Clone size is given for some rows only: seen once, a few or many times, or a class if the clone is expanded.

J gene	V gene	D gene	clone size	CDR3 DNA	CDR3 protein
TRBJ2-7	TRBV5-1	TRBD2	.	TGCGCCAGCAGCTTCGGACTAGCTGATTCCTACGAGCAGTACTTC	CASSFGLADSYEQYF
TRBJ2-1	TRBV27	TRBD2	.	TGTGCCAGCAGTACTACGCAGCTAGCGGGGGGGAGGGATGAGCAGTTCTTC	CASSTTQLAGGRDEQFF
TRBJ1-1	TRBV4-1	.	.	TGCGCCAGCAGCTCCCGCGGGAGGTCGATGAACACTGAAGCTTTCTTT	CASSSRGRSMNTEAFF
TRBJ1-2	TRBV5-6	TRBD1	.	TGTGCCAGCAGGCTGGGACAGGCCCTGAGAAGGCTCTATGGCTACACCTTC	CASRLGQALRRLYGYTF
TRBJ2-2	TRBV5-1	TRBD2	.	TGCGCCAGCAGCCGCGGGAGTACCATCGGGGAGCTGTTTTTT	CASSRGSTIGELFF
TRBJ2-7	TRBV4-1	.	.	TGCGCCAGCAGCCAAGGGCGGGGACGCCTCTACGAGCAGTACTTC	CASSQGRGRLYEQYF
TRBJ2-3	TRBV15	TRBD2	once	TGTGCCACCAGCACTAGCGGGAGTTCAGATACGCAGTATTTT	CATSTSGSSDTQYF
TRBJ2-2	TRBV6-5	.	once	TGTGCCAGCAGTTACAGTCAACAGAACACCGGGGAGCTGTTTTTT	CASSYSQQNTGELFF
TRBJ1-2	TRBV18	TRBD1	.	TGTGCCAGCTCACCGGGGGACAGCACTAACTATGGCTACACCTTC	CASSPGDSTNYGYTF
TRBJ1-2	TRBV19	.	.	TGTGCCAGTAGTCGGTCGGGCCCGGACACCTGGTTCGATGGCTACACCTTC	CASSRSGPDTWFDGYTF
TRBJ2-5	TRBV7-9	.	.	TGTGCCAGCAGCGTTACAGGGATGGAGACCCAGTACTTC	CASSVTGMETQYF
TRBJ1-5	TRBV25-1	TRBD1	.	TGTGCCAGCAGCCTCCGGGACAGGGGAGACTATAGCAATCAGCCCCAGCATTTT	CASSLRDRGDYSNQPQHF
TRBJ2-1	TRBV9	.	.	TGTGCCAGCAGCGTATGGGACAACTACAATGAGCAGTTCTTC	CASSVWDNYNEQFF
TRBJ2-6	TRBV4-1	TRBD2	.	TGCGCCAGCAGCCCGCAAGGACTAGCGGCCGTCTCTGGGGCCAACGTCCTGACTTTC	CASSPQGLAAVSGANVLTF
TRBJ2-7	TRBV6-1	.	.	TGTGCCAGCAGTGGGTCCGGGACTCGACGGTACGAGCAGTACTTC	CASSGSGTRRYEQYF
TRBJ2-7	TRBV6-5	TRBD1	.	TGTGCCAGCAGTTTCCGGGACAGGGCTTACGAGCAGTACTTC	CASSFRDRAYEQYF
TRBJ1-5	TRBV7-2	.	.	TGTGCCAGCAGCTTAGGGGGAGCGGGTTATCAGCCCCAGCATTTT	CASSLGGAGYQPQHF
TRBJ1-2	TRBV27	TRBD1	many	TGTGCCAGCAGACACCGGGACAGCGTATGGACCTTC	CASRHRDSVWTF
TRBJ1-2	TRBV27	.	.	TGTGCCAGCAGTTTATCTCCAGGGGCTGGGTATGGCTACACCTTC	CASSLSPGAGYGYTF
TRBJ1-1	TRBV19	TRBD1	.	TGTGCCAGTAGTATTCGACAGGGGGCTAATGAAGCTTTCTTT	CASSIRQGANEAFF
TRBJ2-1	TRBV2	.	once	TGTGCCAGCAGTGAAAGATTTCAGAGCGGAGGTTGGTTCTTC	CASSERFQSGGWFF
TRBJ2-7	TRBV7-9	.	.	TGTGCCAGCAGCTTAGTTCGGACTACCAACGAGCAGTACTTC	CASSLVRTTNEQYF
TRBJ1-1	TRBV2	.	.	TGTGCCAGCAGTTGGGCAGGGATGAACACTGAAGCTTTCTTT	CASSWAGMNTEAFF
TRBJ2-5	TRBV5-5	.	.	TGTGCCAGCAGCTTGCCCCACTACCATGAGACCCAGTACTTC	CASSLPHYHETQYF
TRBJ2-7	TRBV6-5	TRBD1	.	TGTGCCAGCAGTCTCCGGACAGGGGAATACGAGCAGTACTTC	CASSLRTGEYEQYF
TRBJ1-1	TRBV6-5	.	.	TGTGCCAGCAGTTACGGTCAGGGCAGGAACACTGAAGCTTTCTTT	CASSYGQGRNTEAFF
TRBJ1-5	TRBV2	.	.	TGTGCCAGCAAAGGAGGCGGTAGCAATCAGCCCCAGCATTTT	CASKGGGSNQPQHF
TRBJ1-6	TRBV19	.	.	TGTGCCAGTAGCTCATTACAGGGAAATTCACCCCTCCACTTT	CASSSLQGNSPLHF
TRBJ2-4	TRBV2	.	.	TGTGCCAGCAGCGGTTCCTCCGGGTTAGCCAAAAACATTCAGTACTTC	CASSGSSGLAKNIQYF
TRBJ2-7	TRBV7-2	.	.	TGTGCCAGCAGCTTAGCCCAAAGCGCCAACTCCTACGAGCAGTACTTC	CASSLAQSANSYEQYF
TRBJ2-1	TRBV28	.	.	TGTGCCAGCAGTGTTGGTAGAGGATCTCGAAATGAGCAGTTCTTC	CASSVGRGSRNEQFF
TRBJ2-7	TRBV27	.	.	TGTGCCAGCAGTTTAAGGGGGGCTGAGACTAGCTTAACCTCCTACGAGCAGTACTTC	CASSLRGAETSLTSYEQYF
TRBJ2-1	TRBV29-1	.	.	TGCAGCGTTGAAGGTGGGGCAAATGAGCAGTTCTTC	CSVEGGANEQFF
TRBJ2-1	TRBV4-1	.	.	TGCGCCAGCAGCCAAGTCGGGTCTGATACCAATGAGCAGTTCTTC	CASSQVGSDTNEQFF
TRBJ2-1	TRBV27	.	once	TGTGCCAGCAGTTCAGCAACACCGACCAGGGGCAAATACAATGAGCAGTTCTTC	CASSSATPTRGKYNEQFF
TRBJ2-7	TRBV14	TRBD1	.	TGTGCCAGCAGCCACGGGACAGGAATTTACGAGCAGTACTTC	CASSHGTGIYEQYF
TRBJ1-5	TRBV27	.	.	TGTGCCAGCAGTTTATCGGGGGGGGCTATTCAGCCCCAGCATTTT	CASSLSGGAIQPQHF
TRBJ1-1	TRBV7-9	TRBD1	few	TGTGCCAGCAGCTGGAAGGGGGCTGGGGAAGCTTTCTTT	CASSWKGAGEAFF
TRBJ2-3	TRBV7-6	TRBD2	.	TGTGCCAGCGAACCAGCGGGAGGACGACTTGGAGATACGCAGTATTTT	CASEPAGGRLGDTQYF
TRBJ2-1	TRBV27	TRBD1	.	TGTGCCAGCAGTTTATTCGGGAGCGACAGGGGGCTCCGTAGAATCTACAATGAGCAGTTCTTC	CASSLFGSDRGLRRIYNEQFF
TRBJ1-2	TRBV5-8	TRBD1	.	TGTGCCAGCAGCCCGGACAGGCTGTCTGGCTACACCTTC	CASSPDRLSGYTF